This TCR beta chain was observed in a study of response to subunit inactivated influenza vaccine. The study, taken as a whole, reports: Authors suggested each seasonal flu vaccination may recruit only limited numbers of new T cells.

This CDR3 has 12 amino acids. V lost 3 bases, J lost 7 bases, and 10 bases lay in between. This clonotype has ten or more counts. Antigen: not known. TCRdb re-called the RT-PCR reads with MiXCR, one entry per CDR3 protein. The sample has about 780,000 distinct CDR3 sequences, under 20% seen once. The chain combines TRBV12-3 or TRBV12-4 with TRBJ2-7, with D uncertain. The sequenced sample was PBMCs from blood, obtained less than 6 days after vaccination. This clonotype originated in a middle-aged man who received an inactivated influenza vaccine. CDR3 in DNA: TGTGCCAGCAGTTTCCAACTCGGGGAGCAGTACTTC. Translation gives CASSFQLGEQYF.